Listed below are T cell receptor beta chains from one sample, sequenced in a study of T cell repertoires in cytomegalovirus infection. Each CDR3 protein gets one entry after TCRdb re-called the reads with MiXCR. The data show about 360,000 distinct CDR3 sequences, around a sixth seen once. The sample taken for sequencing was PBMCs. These receptors were obtained from a human donor in good health (CMV status not recorded). Some clones in this sample may be carry-over from other donors' samples. Each CDR3 is given with its conserved first and last residue. The order of the fields is J gene, V gene, CDR3 protein.

TRBJ2-7	TRBV6-2/TRBV6-3	CASTQDRDYEQYF
TRBJ1-1	TRBV18	CASSPDLSNTEAFF
TRBJ1-2	TRBV28	CASSLTSYGYTF
TRBJ1-2	TRBV6-5	CSSTGTGSLVYTF
TRBJ1-1	TRBV30	CAWSRPDGGRTEAFF
TRBJ2-5	TRBV6-2/TRBV6-3	CASSSSRTGQETQYF
TRBJ2-3	TRBV12-3/TRBV12-4	CASSLPGTPTDTQYF
TRBJ2-1	TRBV19	CASSTRTDLNEQFF
TRBJ2-2	TRBV7-2	CASSLERRENTGELFF
TRBJ2-7	TRBV6-2/TRBV6-3	CASSLPGLAGVYEQYF
TRBJ2-1	TRBV7-9	CASSWTGDNEQFF
TRBJ1-6	TRBV18	CASSPGQAGTSPLHF
TRBJ1-2	TRBV2	CASRQGRDYGYTF
TRBJ2-7	TRBV12-3/TRBV12-4	CASRNGQGQGYEQYF
TRBJ2-3	TRBV20-1	CSKGGRRGDTQYF
TRBJ1-5	TRBV15	CATSSPRDQPQHF
TRBJ2-5	TRBV7-6	CASSRLQQETQYF
TRBJ1-3	TRBV12-3/TRBV12-4	CASSPGRGLSGNTIYF
TRBJ1-5	TRBV6-1	CASSVRDQPQHF
TRBJ2-7	TRBV19	CASSPNDRGHEQYF
TRBJ2-7	TRBV7-2	CASSLKSGDYEQYF
TRBJ1-4	TRBV11-2	CASSPGGWQSTNEKLFF
TRBJ1-2	TRBV27	CASSIDRGYGYTF
TRBJ1-5	TRBV11-3	CTSSLGRDSTTPWGNQPQHF
TRBJ2-3	TRBV12-3/TRBV12-4	CASSFSGGADTQYF